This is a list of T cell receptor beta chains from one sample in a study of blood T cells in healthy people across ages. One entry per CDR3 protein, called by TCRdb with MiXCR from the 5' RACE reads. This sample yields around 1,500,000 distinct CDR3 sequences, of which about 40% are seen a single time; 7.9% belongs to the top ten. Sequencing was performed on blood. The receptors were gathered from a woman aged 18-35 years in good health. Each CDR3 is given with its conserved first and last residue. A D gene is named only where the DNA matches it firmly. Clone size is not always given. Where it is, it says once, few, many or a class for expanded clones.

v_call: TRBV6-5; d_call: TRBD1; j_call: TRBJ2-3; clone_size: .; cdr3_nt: TGTGCCAGCAGGTCTCAAAGGGGGCTTAGCACAGATACGCAGTATTTT; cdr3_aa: CASRSQRGLSTDTQYF
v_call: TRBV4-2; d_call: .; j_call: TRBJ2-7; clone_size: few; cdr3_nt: TGTGCCAGCAGCCAAGATTCGGTCGGAACAACCGGGGACGAGCAGTACTTC; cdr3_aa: CASSQDSVGTTGDEQYF
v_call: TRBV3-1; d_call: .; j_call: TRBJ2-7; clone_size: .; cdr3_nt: TGTGCCAGCAGCCAAGCTGGTGGACTTAGGGACGAGCAGTACTTC; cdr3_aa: CASSQAGGLRDEQYF
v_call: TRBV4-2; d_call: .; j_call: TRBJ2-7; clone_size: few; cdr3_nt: TGTGCCAGCAGCCAAGATAGGGCCTCCCGGTCTCCAAACGAGCAGTACTTC; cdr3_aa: CASSQDRASRSPNEQYF
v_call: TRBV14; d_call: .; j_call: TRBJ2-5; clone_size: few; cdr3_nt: TGTGCCAGCAGCCAAGTTTTATTAGGGACCACCCAGTACTTC; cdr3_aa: CASSQVLLGTTQYF
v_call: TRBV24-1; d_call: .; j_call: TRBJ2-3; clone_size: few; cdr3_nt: TGTGCCACCAGTGACCGAGGGGCAGGGGCAGATACGCAGTATTTT; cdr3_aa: CATSDRGAGADTQYF
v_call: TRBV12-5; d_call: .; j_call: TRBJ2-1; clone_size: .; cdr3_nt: TGTGCTAGTGGTTTGTTGTCCGGGGACTCCTACAATGAGCAGTTCTTC; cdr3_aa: CASGLLSGDSYNEQFF
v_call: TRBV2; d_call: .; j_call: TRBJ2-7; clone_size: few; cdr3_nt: TGTGCCAGCAGTGAAGTGAGTAGCGACTACGAGCAGTACTTC; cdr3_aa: CASSEVSSDYEQYF
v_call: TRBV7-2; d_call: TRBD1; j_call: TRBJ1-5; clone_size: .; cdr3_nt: TGTGTCAGCAGAGGGGACAGTAGCAATCAGCCCCAGCATTTT; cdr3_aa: CVSRGDSSNQPQHF
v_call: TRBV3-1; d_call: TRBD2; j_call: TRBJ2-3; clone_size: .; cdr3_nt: TGTGCCAGCAGCCGATATACTAGCGGGAGTCAAGATACGCAGTATTTT; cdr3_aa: CASSRYTSGSQDTQYF
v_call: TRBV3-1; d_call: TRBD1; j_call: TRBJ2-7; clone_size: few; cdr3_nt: TGTGCCAGCAGCCCTTCCCGACAGGGGGTTATCTACGAGCAGTACTTC; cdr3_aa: CASSPSRQGVIYEQYF
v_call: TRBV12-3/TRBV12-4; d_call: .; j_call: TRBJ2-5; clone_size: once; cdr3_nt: TGTGCCAGCAGTTTTCGTAGGGGAAAGTACTTC; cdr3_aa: CASSFRRGKYF
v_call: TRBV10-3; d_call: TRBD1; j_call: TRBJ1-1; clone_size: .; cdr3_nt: TGTGCCATCAGGGCCCAAATTCAGGACAGGGCCCGCACTGAAGCTTTCTTT; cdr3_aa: CAIRAQIQDRARTEAFF
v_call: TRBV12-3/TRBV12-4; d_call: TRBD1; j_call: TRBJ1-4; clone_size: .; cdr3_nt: TGTGCCAGCAGTTTCCCATCGACAGGGGACAAAGCAACTAATGAAAAACTGTTTTTT; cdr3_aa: CASSFPSTGDKATNEKLFF
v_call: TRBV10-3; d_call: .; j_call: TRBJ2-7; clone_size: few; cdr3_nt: TGTGCCATCAGCCGACCAGATAACTACGAGCAGTACTTC; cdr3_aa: CAISRPDNYEQYF
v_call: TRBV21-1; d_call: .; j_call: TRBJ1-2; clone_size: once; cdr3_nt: TGTGCCAGCAGCAAACAAGGCCCCGGTCGGGACCGCACTAACTATGGCTACACCTTC; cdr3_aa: CASSKQGPGRDRTNYGYTF
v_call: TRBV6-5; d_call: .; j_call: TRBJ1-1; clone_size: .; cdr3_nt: TGTGCCACGGGCGTCCCTCAAGCTTTCTTT; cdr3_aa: CATGVPQAFF
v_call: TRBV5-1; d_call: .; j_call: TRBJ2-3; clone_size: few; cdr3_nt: TGCGCCAGCAGCTTGGGGGTAGTCACAGATACGCAGTATTTT; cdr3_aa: CASSLGVVTDTQYF